One and the same sample provided the 16 T cell receptor beta chains below, sequenced in a study of identical twins. One entry per CDR3 protein results from TCRdb running MiXCR on the 5' RACE reads. The sample consists of fewer than 900,000 distinct CDR3 sequences, about 20% of them appearing once. A further study also used this sample, focusing on T cells expressing NK-cell markers.

The sample consisted of PBMCs. These receptors all come from a woman under 30 in good health.

In its sample, this clonotype was seen many times. The chain combines TRBV12-3 or TRBV12-4 with TRBJ1-5; no clear D gene. Between the trimmed V and J ends, which lost 5 bases and 5 bases, there was a span of 4 bases. This CDR3 region has 11 residues. The CDR3 sequence is CASSPYQPQHF. The CDR3 DNA reads TGTGCCAGCAGTCCCTATCAGCCCCAGCATTTT.

The chain has TRBV3-1 and TRBJ1-1; D call uncertain. Germline CDR1 is LGHDT and CDR2 is YNNKEL (reference sequence). CDR3 length equals 12 residues. V was clipped by 2 bases and J by 6 bases, with 7 bases between them. The CDR3 nucleotides read TGTGCCAGCAGCCAACTTGGGTCTGAAGCTTTCTTT. It is translated as CASSQLGSEAFF. Drawing the rest from reference TRBV3-1 and TRBJ1-1, the complete variable domain is DTAVSQTPKYLVTQMGNDKSIKCEQNLGHDTMYWYKQDSKKFLKIMFSYNNKELIINETVPNRFSPKSPDKAHLNLHINSLELGDSAVYFCASSQLGSEAFFGQGTRLTVV.

The CDR3 bases are TGCAGCGCGAACCCACTCGGGGCGGGGAGGTACAATGAGCAGTTCTTC. Translated: CSANPLGAGRYNEQFF. V gene TRBV29-1 combines with J gene TRBJ2-1; D might be TRBD2 (6 bases). Trimming left V 7 bases short and J 4 bases short, with 23 bases between. The germline V gene has CDR1 SQVTM and CDR2 ANQGSEA. The CDR3 contains 16 residues.

This clonotype was counted a few times. V usage is TRBV12-3 or TRBV12-4 and J usage is TRBJ2-7, with D hard to call. V was trimmed by 1 base and J by 6 bases, leaving 13 bases between them. The CDR3 has 14 amino acids. The CDR3 region is CASSLGQSPGEQYF. The DNA of the CDR3 is TGTGCCAGCAGTTTAGGGCAAAGCCCTGGCGAGCAGTACTTC.

The CDR3 loop is CASSDSGGVTDTQYF. CDR3 DNA: TGTGCCAGCAGCGATAGCGGGGGGGTCACAGATACGCAGTATTTT. This sequence joins TRBV7-9 and TRBJ2-3; TRBD2 matches 11 bases. V shed 5 bases, J shed 2 bases, and the junction held 3 bases outside the gene matches. This CDR3 has 15 residues. CDR1 and CDR2 from the germline V gene are SEHNR and FQNEAQ (reference sequence).

The rearrangement links TRBV7-9 to TRBJ2-7; 7 bases match TRBD2. Germline V lookup: CDR1 SEHNR, CDR2 FQNEAQ (reference sequence). The V segment lost 5 bases and the J segment 2 bases; nucleotides outside the gene matches: 6. The CDR3 sequence is 14 residues long. The CDR3 sequence: CASSKAGRTYEQYF. The CDR3 nucleotides read TGTGCCAGCAGCAAAGCGGGACGGACCTACGAGCAGTACTTC. Full variable domain (rest looked up from reference TRBV7-9 and TRBJ2-7): DTGVSQNPRHKITKRGQNVTFRCDPISEHNRLYWYRQTLGQGPEFLTYFQNEAQLEKSRLLSDRFSAERPKGSFSTLEIQRTEQGDSAMYLCASSKAGRTYEQYFGPGTRLTVT.

The chain carries TRBV20-1 and TRBJ2-1; TRBD2 might be the D (5 bases). This CDR3 contains 13 residues. Trimming took 3 bases from V and 7 from J, leaving 13 bases between them. The germline CDR1 and CDR2 sequences are DFQATT and SNEGSKA (reference sequence). CDR3: CSASNGMINEQFF. The CDR3 DNA reads TGCAGTGCTAGTAACGGGATGATAAATGAGCAGTTCTTC.

J is TRBJ1-5 and V is TRBV6-5; D ambiguous. The CDR3 runs to 14 residues. V lost 0 bases and J lost 5, with 8 bases in between. CDR1 and CDR2 from the germline V gene are MNHEY and SVGAGI. In DNA, the CDR3 is TGTGCCAGCAGTTACTCTAGGATGTATCAGCCCCAGCATTTT. Protein product: CASSYSRMYQPQHF.

This clonotype was seen at least ten times. The V and J genes are TRBV12-3 or TRBV12-4 and TRBJ2-5; the D gene is possibly TRBD1 (5 bases). The CDR3 is 13 residues long. The germline V and J ends were trimmed by 4 bases and 4 bases, with 10 bases remaining between them. The CDR3, as DNA: TGTGCCAGCAGTTCGCAGGGTCGAGAGACCCAGTACTTC. Encoded protein: CASSSQGRETQYF.

A few counts support this clonotype. The genes are TRBV29-1 and TRBJ2-7; 13 nucleotides agree with TRBD2. The junction had 5 bases not matched to a gene; V was cut back by 2 bases and J by 4 bases. Germline V gene data show CDR1 as SQVTM and CDR2 as ANQGSEA. This CDR3 comprises 15 residues. CDR3 coding DNA: TGCAGCGTTGAATATGGACTAGCGGGAGAGTACGAGCAGTACTTC. Protein: CSVEYGLAGEYEQYF.

The chain joins TRBV12-3 or TRBV12-4 to TRBJ1-1, with D hard to call. The CDR3 consists of 13 residues. The germline V and J ends were trimmed by 1 base and 4 bases, with 7 bases remaining between them. The CDR3 bases are TGTGCCAGCAGTTTAGTTTTTAGCACTGAAGCTTTCTTT. Translated: CASSLVFSTEAFF.

This sequence joins TRBV27 and TRBJ2-5; TRBD1 matches 7 bases. The trim removed 6 bases at V and 4 bases at J, leaving 14 bases unmatched. The germline CDR1 and CDR2 sequences are MNHEY and SMNVEV (reference sequence). This CDR3 has 16 amino acids. The CDR3 DNA reads as TGTGCCAGCAGCGCCATATACAGGGGTAAAGGAGAGACCCAGTACTTC. It is translated as CASSAIYRGKGETQYF.

This clonotype was observed a few times. The V call is TRBV5-1, the J call TRBJ2-5; D unresolved. Germline V CDR1 and CDR2: SGHRS, YFSETQ. This CDR3 region has 15 residues. V was shortened by 0 bases and J by 2 bases, with 11 bases between the two germline ends. CDR3 DNA sequence: TGCGCCAGCAGCTTGGGATCGCGGCTACAAGAGACCCAGTACTTC. As protein: CASSLGSRLQETQYF.

V usage is TRBV6-5 and J usage is TRBJ2-1; 7 positions agree with TRBD1. J gave up 11 bases and V 5 bases, and 6 bases lay outside the gene matches. This CDR3 has 12 residues. Germline CDR1 is MNHEY and CDR2 is SVGAGI. The CDR3 reads CASSPQGLKQFF. The CDR3 DNA is TGTGCCAGCAGTCCACAGGGGTTAAAGCAGTTCTTC.

The chain employs TRBV5-6 and TRBJ1-1; D uncertain. Germline CDR1 reads SGHDT; CDR2 reads YYEEEE. The CDR3 extends over 15 amino acids. Trimming left V 6 bases short and J 3 bases short, with 18 bases between. The CDR3 spells CASTLRPFGYTEAFF. CDR3 sequence (DNA): TGTGCCAGCACCTTAAGACCTTTCGGGTACACTGAAGCTTTCTTT.

The V gene is TRBV5-1, the J gene TRBJ1-1; D perhaps matches TRBD1 (5 bases). V was cut by 4 bases and J by 1 base, with 11 bases left in between. The CDR3 totals 14 residues. The germline gives CDR1 SGHRS, CDR2 YFSETQ. DNA of the CDR3: TGCGCCAGCAGCCCCCATGGGGGGAACACTGAAGCTTTCTTT. As protein: CASSPHGGNTEAFF. The entire variable domain, with the rest obtained from reference TRBV5-1 and TRBJ1-1, is as follows: KAGVTQTPRYLIKTRGQQVTLSCSPISGHRSVSWYQQTPGQGLQFLFEYFSETQRNKGNFPGRFSGRQFSNSRSEMNVSTLELGDSALYLCASSPHGGNTEAFFGQGTRLTVV.